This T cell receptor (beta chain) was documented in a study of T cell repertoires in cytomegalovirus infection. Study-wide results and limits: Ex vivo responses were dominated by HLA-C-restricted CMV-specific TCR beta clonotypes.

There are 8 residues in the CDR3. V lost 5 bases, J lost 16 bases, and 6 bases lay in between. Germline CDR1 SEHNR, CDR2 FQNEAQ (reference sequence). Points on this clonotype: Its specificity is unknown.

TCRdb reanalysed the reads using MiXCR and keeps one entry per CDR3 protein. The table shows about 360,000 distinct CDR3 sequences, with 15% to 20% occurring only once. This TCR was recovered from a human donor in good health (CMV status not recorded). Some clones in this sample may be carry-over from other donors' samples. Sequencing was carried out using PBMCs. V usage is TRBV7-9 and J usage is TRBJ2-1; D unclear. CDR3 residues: CASSPNFF. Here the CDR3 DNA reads TGTGCCAGCAGCCCGAATTTCTTC.